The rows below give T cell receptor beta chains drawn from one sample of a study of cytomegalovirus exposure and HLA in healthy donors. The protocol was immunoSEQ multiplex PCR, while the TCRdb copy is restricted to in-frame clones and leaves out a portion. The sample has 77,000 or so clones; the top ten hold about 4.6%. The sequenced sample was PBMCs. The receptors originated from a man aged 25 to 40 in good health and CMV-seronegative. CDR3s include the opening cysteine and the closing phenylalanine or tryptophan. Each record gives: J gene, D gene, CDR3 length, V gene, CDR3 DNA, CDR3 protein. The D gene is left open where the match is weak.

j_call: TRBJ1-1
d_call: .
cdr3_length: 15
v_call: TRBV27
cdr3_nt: TGTGCCAGCAGTTTAAGAGGGAGGGAATTCGCTGAAGCTTTCTTT
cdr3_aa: CASSLRGREFAEAFF

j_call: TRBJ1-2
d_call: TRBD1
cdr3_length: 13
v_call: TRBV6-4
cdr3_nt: TGTGCCAGCAGGGAATCAGACAGGGACGGCTACACCTTC
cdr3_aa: CASRESDRDGYTF

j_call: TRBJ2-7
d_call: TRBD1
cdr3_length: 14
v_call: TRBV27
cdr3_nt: TGTGCCAGCACCCACTTGGACAGGGACGACGAGCAGTACTTC
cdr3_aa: CASTHLDRDDEQYF

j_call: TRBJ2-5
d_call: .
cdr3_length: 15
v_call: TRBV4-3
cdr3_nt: TGCGCCAGCAGCTCTGCTCAGGGGTCGGTGGAGACCCAGTACTTC
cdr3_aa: CASSSAQGSVETQYF

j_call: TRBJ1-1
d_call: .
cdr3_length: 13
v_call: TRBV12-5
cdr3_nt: TGTGCTAGTGGTAGGGAGGCGGACACTGAAGCTTTCTTT
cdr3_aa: CASGREADTEAFF

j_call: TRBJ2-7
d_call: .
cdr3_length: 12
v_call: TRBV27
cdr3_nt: TGTGCCAGCAGTCCAAGGGGCCACGAGCAGTACTTC
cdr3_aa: CASSPRGHEQYF

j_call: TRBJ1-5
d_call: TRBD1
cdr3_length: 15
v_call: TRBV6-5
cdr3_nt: TGTGCCAGCAGACCCTCGACAGGGGGAACTCAGCCCCAGCATTTT
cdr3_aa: CASRPSTGGTQPQHF

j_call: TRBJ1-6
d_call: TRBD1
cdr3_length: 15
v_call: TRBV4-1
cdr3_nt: TGCGCCAGCAGCCAGCGACAGGGGGACAATTCACCCCTCCACTTT
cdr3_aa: CASSQRQGDNSPLHF

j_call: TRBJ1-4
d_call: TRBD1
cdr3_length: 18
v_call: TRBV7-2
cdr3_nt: TGTGCCAGCAGTCATTACCCGACAGGGGGCGGGCGGAGTGAAAAACTGTTTTTT
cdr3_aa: CASSHYPTGGGRSEKLFF

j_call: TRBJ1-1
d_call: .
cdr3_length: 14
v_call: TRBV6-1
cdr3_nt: TGTGCCAGCAGTGAAGGAGGGCCCAACACTGAAGCTTTCTTT
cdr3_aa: CASSEGGPNTEAFF

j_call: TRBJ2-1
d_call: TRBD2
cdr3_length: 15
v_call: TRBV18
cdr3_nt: TGTGCCAGCTCCCTACTAGCGGGGGGGTACAATGAGCAGTTCTTC
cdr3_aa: CASSLLAGGYNEQFF

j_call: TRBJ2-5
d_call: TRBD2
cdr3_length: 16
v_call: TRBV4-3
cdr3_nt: TGCGCCAGCAGCCATTTGCTAGCGGCCACCCAAGAGACCCAGTACTTC
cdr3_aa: CASSHLLAATQETQYF

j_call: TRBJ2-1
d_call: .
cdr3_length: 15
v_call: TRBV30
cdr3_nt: TGTGCCTGGAGTGTATACGGGAGCTCCTACAATGAGCAGTTCTTC
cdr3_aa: CAWSVYGSSYNEQFF

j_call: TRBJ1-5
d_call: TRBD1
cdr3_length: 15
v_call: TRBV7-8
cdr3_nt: TGTGCCAGCAGCGAGAGACAGGGGGCGCATCAGCCCCAGCATTTT
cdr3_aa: CASSERQGAHQPQHF

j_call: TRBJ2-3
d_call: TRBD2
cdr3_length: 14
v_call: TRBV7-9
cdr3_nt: TGTGCCAGCGTAGCGGGGGGGCCCACAGATACGCAGTATTTT
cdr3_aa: CASVAGGPTDTQYF

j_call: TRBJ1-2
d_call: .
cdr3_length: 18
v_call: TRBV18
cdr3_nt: TGTGCCCACTCACCATACGCTCGGCTAATCCTAGCTAACTATGGCTACACCTTC
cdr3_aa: CAHSPYARLILANYGYTF